The T cell receptor beta chain under discussion was sequenced for a study of neoadjuvant anti-PD-1 for oral cavity cancer. As for the study in general: Patients mostly received three to four biweekly nivolumab doses at 3 mg/kg before surgery. Non-progressing patients received a fourth nivolumab dose near day 43, then surgery on days 50-56. Study-level results: Treg/Th17 ratio rose with pretreatment blood and fell with post-treatment tumor TCRbeta clonality.

As for this clone: The antigen remains unidentified.

The time point was: after neoadjuvant nivolumab, at surgical resection. Patients were newly diagnosed with stage II-IVA oral cavity squamous cell carcinoma without prior systemic or radiation treatment. The CDR3 totals 15 residues. V was cut by 5 bases and J by 1 base, with 11 bases left in between. The germline gives CDR1 SGHTA, CDR2 FQGNSA. Profiling relied on immunoSEQ multiplex PCR, and the TCRdb table lists in-frame clones only, not all of them. This sample has about 15,000 clones, with roughly 41% found just once. The chain uses TRBV7-2 and TRBJ1-4, with a possible D match to TRBD1 (5 bases). This receptor was obtained from a person aged 35-79 years with oral cavity squamous cell carcinoma. The sequenced sample was tumor tissue, obtained after nivolumab (anti-PD-1) treatment. Written as DNA, the CDR3 is TGTGCCAGCAGCACCCGACAGCTAACTAATGAAAAACTGTTTTTT. Its translation is CASSTRQLTNEKLFF. Complete variable domain (other parts from reference TRBV7-2 and TRBJ1-4): GAGVSQSPSNKVTEKGKDVELRCDPISGHTALYWYRQSLGQGLEFLIYFQGNSAPDKSGLPSDRFSAERTGGSVSTLTIQRTQQEDSAVYLCASSTRQLTNEKLFFGSGTQLSVL.